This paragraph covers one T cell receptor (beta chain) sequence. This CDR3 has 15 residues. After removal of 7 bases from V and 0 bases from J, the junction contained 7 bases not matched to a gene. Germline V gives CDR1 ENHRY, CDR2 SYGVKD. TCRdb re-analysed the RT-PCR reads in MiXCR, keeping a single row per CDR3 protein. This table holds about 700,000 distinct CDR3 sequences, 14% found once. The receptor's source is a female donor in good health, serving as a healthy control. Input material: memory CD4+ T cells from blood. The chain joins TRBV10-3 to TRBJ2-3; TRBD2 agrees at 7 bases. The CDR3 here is CAIKLADTSTDTQYF. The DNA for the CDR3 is TGTGCCATCAAGCTAGCGGATACTAGCACAGATACGCAGTATTTT.